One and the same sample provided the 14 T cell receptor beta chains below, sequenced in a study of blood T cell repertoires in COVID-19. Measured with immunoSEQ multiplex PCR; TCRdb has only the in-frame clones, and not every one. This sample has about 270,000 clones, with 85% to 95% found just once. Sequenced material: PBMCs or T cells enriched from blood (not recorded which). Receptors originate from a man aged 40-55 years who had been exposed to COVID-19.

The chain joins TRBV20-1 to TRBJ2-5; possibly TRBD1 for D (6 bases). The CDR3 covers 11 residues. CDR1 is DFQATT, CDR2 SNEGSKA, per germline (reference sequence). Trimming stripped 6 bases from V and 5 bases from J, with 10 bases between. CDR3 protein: CSAPRGETQYF. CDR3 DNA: TGCAGTGCCCCAAGGGGGGAGACCCAGTACTTC.

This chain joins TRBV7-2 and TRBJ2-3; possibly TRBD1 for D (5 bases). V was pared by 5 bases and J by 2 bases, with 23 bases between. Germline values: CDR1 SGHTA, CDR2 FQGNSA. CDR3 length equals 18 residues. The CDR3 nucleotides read TGTGCCAGCAGCCATCGCAGCACAGGTGTTGAACTCACAGATACGCAGTATTTT. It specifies CASSHRSTGVELTDTQYF.

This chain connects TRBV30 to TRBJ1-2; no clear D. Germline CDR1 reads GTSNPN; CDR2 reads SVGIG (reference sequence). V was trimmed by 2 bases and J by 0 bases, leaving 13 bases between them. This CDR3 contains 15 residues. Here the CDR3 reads CAWSFSGRTNYGYTF. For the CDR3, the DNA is TGTGCCTGGAGTTTTAGCGGGCGTACTAACTATGGCTACACCTTC. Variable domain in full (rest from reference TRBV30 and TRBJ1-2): SQTIHQWPATLVQPVGSPLSLECTVEGTSNPNLYWYRQAAGRGLQLLFYSVGIGQISSEVPQNLSASRPQDRQFILSSKKLLLSDSGFYLCAWSFSGRTNYGYTFGSGTRLTVV.

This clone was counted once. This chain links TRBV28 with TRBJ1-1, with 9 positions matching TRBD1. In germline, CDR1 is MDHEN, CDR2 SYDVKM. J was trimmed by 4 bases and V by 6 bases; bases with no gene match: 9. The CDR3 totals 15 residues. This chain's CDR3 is CASRLGTGIGTEAFF. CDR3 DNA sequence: TGTGCCAGCAGACTCGGGACAGGGATCGGCACTGAAGCTTTCTTT. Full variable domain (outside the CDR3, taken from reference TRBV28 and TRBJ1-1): DVKVTQSSRYLVKRTGEKVFLECVQDMDHENMFWYRQDPGLGLRLIYFSYDVKMKEKGDIPEGYSVSREKKERFSLILESASTNQTSMYLCASRLGTGIGTEAFFGQGTRLTVV.

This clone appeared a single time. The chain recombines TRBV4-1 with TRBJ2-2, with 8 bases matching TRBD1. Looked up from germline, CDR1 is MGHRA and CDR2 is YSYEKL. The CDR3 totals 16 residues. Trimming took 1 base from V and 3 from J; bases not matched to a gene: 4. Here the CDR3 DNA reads TGCGCCAGCAGCCAAGGGGACAGGAGTTACACCGGGGAGCTGTTTTTT. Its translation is CASSQGDRSYTGELFF.

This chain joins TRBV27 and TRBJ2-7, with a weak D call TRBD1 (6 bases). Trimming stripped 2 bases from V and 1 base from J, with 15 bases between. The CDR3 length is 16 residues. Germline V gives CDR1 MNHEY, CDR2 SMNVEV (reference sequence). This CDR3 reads CASSLLASGASYEQYF. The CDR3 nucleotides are TGTGCCAGCAGTTTACTCGCATCAGGGGCGTCCTACGAGCAGTACTTC.

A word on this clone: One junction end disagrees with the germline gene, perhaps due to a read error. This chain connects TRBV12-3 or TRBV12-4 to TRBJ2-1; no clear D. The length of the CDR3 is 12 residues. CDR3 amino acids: CASSLARNEQLF. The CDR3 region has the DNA TGTGCCAGCAGTTTAGCGCGGAATGAGCAGCTCTTC.

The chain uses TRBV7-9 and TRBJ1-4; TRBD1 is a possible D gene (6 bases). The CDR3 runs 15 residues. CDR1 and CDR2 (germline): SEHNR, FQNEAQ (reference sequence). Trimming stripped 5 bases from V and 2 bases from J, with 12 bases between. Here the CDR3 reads CASSPRTATNEKLFF. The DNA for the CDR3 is TGTGCCAGCAGCCCCCGGACAGCTACTAATGAAAAACTGTTTTTT.

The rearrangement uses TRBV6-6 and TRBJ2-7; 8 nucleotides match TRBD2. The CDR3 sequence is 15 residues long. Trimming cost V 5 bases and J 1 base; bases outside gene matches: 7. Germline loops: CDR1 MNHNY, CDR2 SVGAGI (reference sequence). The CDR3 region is CASSPVSGNSYEQYF. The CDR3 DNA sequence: TGTGCCAGCAGTCCGGTTAGCGGGAATTCCTACGAGCAGTACTTC.

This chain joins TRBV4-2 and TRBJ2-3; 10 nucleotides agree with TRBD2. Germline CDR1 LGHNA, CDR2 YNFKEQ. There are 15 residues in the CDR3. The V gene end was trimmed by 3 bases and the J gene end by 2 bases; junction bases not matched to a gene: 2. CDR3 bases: TGTGCCAGCAGCCAGGGACTAGCGTACACAGATACGCAGTATTTT. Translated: CASSQGLAYTDTQYF.

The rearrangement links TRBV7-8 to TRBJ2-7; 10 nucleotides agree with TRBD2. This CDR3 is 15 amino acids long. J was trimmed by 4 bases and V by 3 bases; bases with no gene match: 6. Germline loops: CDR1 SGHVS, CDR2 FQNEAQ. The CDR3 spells CASSFPSGSLYEQYF. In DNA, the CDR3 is TGTGCCAGCAGCTTCCCTAGCGGGAGTCTTTACGAGCAGTACTTC.

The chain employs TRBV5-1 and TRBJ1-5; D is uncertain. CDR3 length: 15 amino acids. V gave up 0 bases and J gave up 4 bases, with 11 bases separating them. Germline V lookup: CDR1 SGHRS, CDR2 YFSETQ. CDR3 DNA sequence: TGCGCCAGCAGCTTGGGGGGAGTTGCGAATCAGCCCCAGCATTTT. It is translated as CASSLGGVANQPQHF.

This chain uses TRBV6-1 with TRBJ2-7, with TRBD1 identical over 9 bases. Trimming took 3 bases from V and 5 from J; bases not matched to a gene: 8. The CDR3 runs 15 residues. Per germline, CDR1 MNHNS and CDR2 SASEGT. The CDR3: CASSDEGTGSHEQYF. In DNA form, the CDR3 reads TGTGCCAGCAGTGACGAGGGGACAGGGAGCCACGAGCAGTACTTC.

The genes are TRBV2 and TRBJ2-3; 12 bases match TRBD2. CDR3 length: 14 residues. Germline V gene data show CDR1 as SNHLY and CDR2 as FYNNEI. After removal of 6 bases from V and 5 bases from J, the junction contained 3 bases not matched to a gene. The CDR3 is CASRLAGGGDTQYF. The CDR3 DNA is TGTGCCAGCAGGCTAGCGGGAGGGGGAGATACGCAGTATTTT.